Below, 12 T cell receptor beta chains from the same sample are listed, as sequenced in a study of neurological immune-mediated disorders. In TCRdb, the 5' RACE reads were re-called with MiXCR into one record per CDR3 protein. The table records fewer than 90,000 distinct CDR3 sequences, about a tenth of them present only once. The sample comprised PBMCs. The receptors were gathered from a man in his forties in good health.

The CDR3 protein is CASSLRGTSEETQYF. The CDR3, as DNA: TGCGCCAGCAGCTTGAGAGGGACATCAGAGGAGACCCAGTACTTC. The chain is built from TRBV5-1 and TRBJ2-5; the D gene is possibly TRBD1 (6 bases). Germline V CDR1 and CDR2: SGHRS, YFSETQ. Trimming cost V 1 base and J 5 bases, with 15 bases left between them. The CDR3 is made up of 15 amino acids.

This clonotype has ten or more counts. V and J are TRBV3-1 and TRBJ2-7, with 7 positions matching TRBD1. Germline assignment: CDR1 LGHDT and CDR2 YNNKEL (reference sequence). With 5 bases clipped from V and 5 bases from J, the junction kept 3 bases outside the gene matches. CDR3 length: 12 residues. The DNA of the CDR3 is TGTGCCAGCAGCTTAACAGGGGACGAGCAGTACTTC. Its translation: CASSLTGDEQYF.

This clonotype was seen many times. V gene TRBV5-1 combines with J gene TRBJ1-2; unclear D gene. Germline V gene data show CDR1 as SGHRS and CDR2 as YFSETQ. Trimming took 0 bases from V and 0 from J, leaving 6 bases between them. CDR3 length equals 14 residues. In nucleotides, the CDR3 is TGCGCCAGCAGCTTGGATATAGCTAACTATGGCTACACCTTC. Translating it yields CASSLDIANYGYTF.

This clonotype was counted a few times. This chain connects TRBV6-6 to TRBJ2-1, with a weak D call TRBD2 (6 bases). The V and J ends lost 2 bases and 10 bases respectively, with 12 bases between them. The CDR3 contains 13 residues. CDR1 and CDR2 (germline): MNHNY, SVGAGI (reference sequence). The CDR3 DNA follows: TGTGCCAGCAGTTACCCCGGGACTGGGGAGCAGTTCTTC. Translating it yields CASSYPGTGEQFF.

This clonotype was found many times. J is TRBJ2-3 and V is TRBV5-1; D gene uncertain. Germline V gives CDR1 SGHRS, CDR2 YFSETQ. This CDR3 has 12 amino acids. Trimming stripped 4 bases from V and 4 bases from J, with 7 bases between. As DNA, the CDR3 is TGCGCCAGCAGCAAGGCTTCAGATACGCAGTATTTT. Amino acids: CASSKASDTQYF.

Remarks on this clonotype: A much larger clone differs by one base, so this may be a read error. The chain is built from TRBV20-1 and TRBJ1-1; D call uncertain. CDR1 is DFQATT and CDR2 is SNEGSKA in the germline V gene (reference sequence). V lost 8 bases and J lost 0, with 19 bases in between. The CDR3 has 15 amino acids. The CDR3 protein is CSSNYWEQLNTEAFF. The CDR3 bases are TGCAGTTCAAATTACTGGGAGCAGCTGAACACTGAAGCTTTCTTT.

This clonotype was seen repeatedly, ten times or more. The chain couples TRBV5-1 to TRBJ2-1; 7 bases align to TRBD1. This CDR3 has 16 residues. J gave up 4 bases and V 4 bases, and 11 bases lay outside the gene matches. CDR1 and CDR2 from the germline V gene are SGHRS and YFSETQ. DNA of the CDR3: TGCGCCAGCAGCCTGGGGGTGGGACAGATATACAATGAGCAGTTCTTC. This sequence encodes CASSLGVGQIYNEQFF.

This clonotype was found many times. The chain has TRBV6-5 and TRBJ2-3; possible D gene TRBD2, 6 bases. CDR1 and CDR2 from the germline V gene are MNHEY and SVGAGI. Trimming stripped 6 bases from V and 8 bases from J, with 18 bases between. CDR3 length equals 14 residues. This chain's CDR3 is CASSLGRGIGTQYF. CDR3 DNA: TGTGCCAGCAGCTTAGGGCGGGGAATCGGTACGCAGTATTTT.

This clonotype was recorded many times. The chain recombines TRBV5-1 with TRBJ2-1; D gene unclear. This CDR3 region has 14 residues. CDR1 SGHRS and CDR2 YFSETQ come from the germline V gene. V lost 5 bases and J 1 base, leaving 10 bases between the germline ends. The CDR3: CASRPVASYNEQFF. As DNA, the CDR3 is TGCGCCAGCAGACCTGTCGCGTCCTACAATGAGCAGTTCTTC.

This clonotype was detected ten times or more. One end of the junction does not line up with germline, which may come from a read error. The genes are TRBV5-1 and TRBJ1-3; weak D call: TRBD1 (5 bases). The V gene's germline CDR1 is SGHRS and CDR2 YFSETQ. The CDR3 is made up of 15 amino acids. CDR3 amino acids: CASSLDNNAGNTIYF. CDR3 nucleotide sequence: TGCGCCAGCAGTTTGGACAACAATGCTGGAAACACCATATATTTT.

This clonotype showed up many times. The chain couples TRBV20-1 to TRBJ2-2; 8 bases line up with TRBD2. Germline trimming cut 6 bases from V and 3 bases from J; bases unmatched to any gene: 9. The CDR3 is made up of 15 amino acids. Germline loops: CDR1 DFQATT, CDR2 SNEGSKA (reference sequence). CDR3 in amino acids: CSAKTGTSDTGELFF. Written as DNA, the CDR3 is TGCAGTGCCAAAACCGGGACTAGTGACACCGGGGAGCTGTTTTTT.

This clonotype was picked up many times. This chain joins TRBV5-8 and TRBJ1-2; 8 positions agree with TRBD1. Germline-derived CDR1 and CDR2 are SGHTS and YDEGEE. V trimming: 1 base; J trimming: 12 bases; junction bases outside the gene matches: 8. The CDR3 sequence is 13 residues long. The CDR3 coding sequence is TGTGCCAGCAGCTTGCGGTCTGACAGGGGAAACACCTTC. Amino acids: CASSLRSDRGNTF.